Listed below are T cell receptor beta chains from one sample, sequenced in a study of blood T cell repertoires in COVID-19. Method: immunoSEQ multiplex PCR; TCRdb's copy keeps in-frame clones and lacks some. The table shows fewer than 350,000 clones, with 70% to 90% occurring only once. Sequenced material: peripheral blood. Receptors originate from a woman aged 25 to 45 with COVID-19, enrolled during active disease. Each CDR3 is given with its conserved first and last residue.

cdr3_aa j_call v_call
CASLRAEQETQYF TRBJ2-5 TRBV5-5
CASSVSDTQYF TRBJ2-3 TRBV2
CASTKETQYF TRBJ2-5 TRBV27
CASSLVLAPGDEQFF TRBJ2-1 TRBV11-2
CASSVADTQYF TRBJ2-3 TRBV9
CASSDRASNTEAFF TRBJ1-1 TRBV5-1
CASSSGLVLSEQYF TRBJ2-7 TRBV11-2
CASRRGWDTQTYEQYF TRBJ2-7 TRBV7-2
CASRPRGILYEQYF TRBJ2-7 TRBV11-2
CARSFGTIGDTQYF TRBJ2-3 TRBV5-3
CASNGRQNNEQFF TRBJ2-1 TRBV2
CASSQGADRGFTGELFF TRBJ2-2 TRBV14
CASSEYRVVVDEQYF TRBJ2-7 TRBV2
CASSFGRDRVGTEAFF TRBJ1-1 TRBV6-5
CASRISGQGGEKLFF TRBJ1-4 TRBV6-6
CASSFRGQETQYF TRBJ2-5 TRBV6-5
CASSLFPRGDTQYF TRBJ2-3 TRBV28
CASRPPRGQPNTGELFF TRBJ2-2 TRBV19
CASSQDRGDTQYF TRBJ2-3 TRBV4-1
CASSPPARPDLRNTGELFF TRBJ2-2 TRBV18